Listed below are T cell receptor beta chains from one sample, sequenced in a study of regulatory T cells in long-lasting Graves disease. TCRdb reprocessed the multiplex PCR reads with MiXCR, giving one entry per CDR3 protein. The sample has about 470,000 distinct CDR3 sequences, about a fifth seen once. Specimen: peripheral blood mononuclear cells (PBMCs), collected when the disease was refractory, from a patient treated with antithyroid drugs. All receptors come from a female donor with Graves disease. Each CDR3 is given with its conserved first and last residue. Fields, in order: CDR3 DNA, CDR3 protein, V gene, D gene, J gene, clone size. A D gene is named only where the DNA matches it firmly. Where a row states a size, it is once, few, many or the class of an expanded clone; other rows omit it.

TGTGCCAGCAGCCCCGGGACTAGCCGGTCCGGGGAGCTGTTTTTT | CASSPGTSRSGELFF | TRBV7-3 | TRBD2 | TRBJ2-2 | few
TGTGCCAGCTCACCACGGGCGGGGCAGGCTAACACTGAAGCTTTCTTT | CASSPRAGQANTEAFF | TRBV18 | - | TRBJ1-1 | few
TGTGCCAGCAGTTATCCTTCACCCCTCCACTTT | CASSYPSPLHF | TRBV6-2/TRBV6-3 | - | TRBJ1-6 | many
TGTGCCAGCAGTTTTCCGGGACTAGCGATGAATGAGCAGTTCTTC | CASSFPGLAMNEQFF | TRBV7-3 | TRBD2 | TRBJ2-1 | few
TGTGCCAGCAGTGCCGGACAGACAACTAATGAAAAACTGTTTTTT | CASSAGQTTNEKLFF | TRBV6-2/TRBV6-3 | - | TRBJ1-4 | few
TGTGCCAGCAGCCTTGATCGGGGGCATGGCTACACCTTC | CASSLDRGHGYTF | TRBV7-9 | - | TRBJ1-2 | many
TGTGCCAGCAGTTGGCGGGGGGCCAGGACCCAGTACTTC | CASSWRGARTQYF | TRBV6-5 | TRBD2 | TRBJ2-5 | many
TGTGCCAGCAGTCCCTGGGACCTAGGCTCCTACGAGCAGTACTTC | CASSPWDLGSYEQYF | TRBV12-3/TRBV12-4 | - | TRBJ2-7 | few
TGTGCCAGCAGTCCCAGACTAGCGGCTAGCACAGATACGCAGTATTTT | CASSPRLAASTDTQYF | TRBV12-3/TRBV12-4 | TRBD2 | TRBJ2-3 | few
TGTGCCAGCAGCTTGGCCCAGGATCCGAACACTGAAGCTTTCTTT | CASSLAQDPNTEAFF | TRBV11-1 | - | TRBJ1-1 | -
TGCAGCGTTGAAGATGGGGACAGTGGCTACACCTTC | CSVEDGDSGYTF | TRBV29-1 | TRBD1 | TRBJ1-2 | -
TGTGCCAGCAACATTGGCGGGGCCTACGAGCAGTACTTC | CASNIGGAYEQYF | TRBV28 | - | TRBJ2-7 | -
TGTGCCAGCAGCATCGGTAGAACTGAAGCTTTCTTT | CASSIGRTEAFF | TRBV5-6 | - | TRBJ1-1 | -
TGTGCCAGCAGCCGCGACCAGGGGACTGTTTCCGAGCAGTACTTC | CASSRDQGTVSEQYF | TRBV7-9 | - | TRBJ2-7 | few
TGCAGCGTTTCCGGGGGCGGCCCCGTCGTCGAGCAGTACTTC | CSVSGGGPVVEQYF | TRBV29-1 | - | TRBJ2-7 | few
TGTGCCAGCAGTCACAGGGTACATAGCAATCAGCCCCAGCATTTT | CASSHRVHSNQPQHF | TRBV28 | - | TRBJ1-5 | many
TGTGCCACAGGCGGGACAGCGGCCTACGAGCAGTACTTC | CATGGTAAYEQYF | TRBV7-9 | - | TRBJ2-7 | -
TGTGCCATCAGGACCCGGGACAGGGGGACCACTGAAGCTTTCTTT | CAIRTRDRGTTEAFF | TRBV10-3 | TRBD1 | TRBJ1-1 | many
TGTGCCAGCAGCGTAGGGTCAGGGCAAGAGACCCAGTACTTC | CASSVGSGQETQYF | TRBV9 | - | TRBJ2-5 | many
TGTGCCAGCAGTGATTTGACAGGGGCCGAGCAGTACTTC | CASSDLTGAEQYF | TRBV2 | TRBD1 | TRBJ2-7 | many
TGTGCCAGCACCCAGGCGGGGGTTTCAGGAAACACCATATATTTT | CASTQAGVSGNTIYF | TRBV7-6 | - | TRBJ1-3 | -
TGCAGCGGGGGACAGGGCTATTCCGAGCAGTACTTC | CSGGQGYSEQYF | TRBV29-1 | TRBD1 | TRBJ2-7 | few
TGTGCCACCGGGACTAGCGGGGGATTAGGAGCGTCCTACGAGCAGTACTTC | CATGTSGGLGASYEQYF | TRBV10-3 | TRBD2 | TRBJ2-7 | few
TGTGCCAGTGGAGATATAGGACAGGGATTGCACGAGCAGTACTTC | CASGDIGQGLHEQYF | TRBV13 | TRBD1 | TRBJ2-7 | few
TGTGCCAGTAGTGCTAGAGCTAGCGGGATGGAGACCCAGTACTTC | CASSARASGMETQYF | TRBV19 | TRBD2 | TRBJ2-5 | -
TGTGCCAGCAGTTTACCGCCTTGGGACACCTTTGAAGCTTTCTTT | CASSLPPWDTFEAFF | TRBV12-3/TRBV12-4 | - | TRBJ1-1 | many
TGTGCCAGCAGCGTATCCCCCGCCAGGGTCTACGAGCAGTACTTC | CASSVSPARVYEQYF | TRBV9 | - | TRBJ2-7 | -
TGTGCCAGCAGTTTAACGGGGTTCCAGCCCCAGCATTTT | CASSLTGFQPQHF | TRBV28 | - | TRBJ1-5 | few
TGCAGTGCTACCCCCGAGGGGGAGACCCAGTACTTC | CSATPEGETQYF | TRBV20-1 | - | TRBJ2-5 | many
TGCGCCAGCAGCTTGGCCGGGAAGGTTAACGAAGGCTACACCTTC | CASSLAGKVNEGYTF | TRBV5-1 | - | TRBJ1-2 | many
TGTGCCAGCAGCCAACAAGGGCAGGGGACTCAGCCCCAGCATTTT | CASSQQGQGTQPQHF | TRBV3-1 | - | TRBJ1-5 | -
TGTGCCAGCAGCTTGGGGCGTGGGACGGGATACAATGAGCAGTTCTTC | CASSLGRGTGYNEQFF | TRBV7-2 | - | TRBJ2-1 | -